This T cell receptor (beta chain) was sequenced during a study of blood T cells in healthy people across ages. Unmatched junction bases numbered 10, after V lost 5 bases and J lost 7 bases. The CDR3 extends over 14 amino acids. Combining a sample-barcoded 5' primer with a J-beta primer mix, a second PCR ran for 7 to 11 cycles. MiXCR, applied by TCRdb to the 5' RACE reads, yields one record per CDR3 protein. The sample lists about 900,000 distinct CDR3 sequences, about 44% seen once, with around 15% in the top ten. This clonotype was counted ten times or more. The TCR originated in a man younger than 45 in good health. The sequenced sample was blood. The J gene is TRBJ1-2, the V gene TRBV12-3 or TRBV12-4, with TRBD1 identical over 7 bases. CDR3 sequence (DNA): TGTGCCAGCAGTCGACAGGGTACCGTAGGTGGCTACACCTTC. Protein sequence: CASSRQGTVGGYTF.